Listed here are 11 T cell receptor beta chains from one sample, sequenced in a study of CD8+ T cells in alopecia areata. RNA was isolated and reverse transcribed to cDNA, the sequencing template. TCRdb's table, derived via immunoSEQ multiplex PCR, lists solely in-frame clones and lacks some. The data contain some 180,000 clones, 63% of them singletons. Sequences were derived from CD4+ T cells sorted from blood, sampled at week 0. The receptors come from a human donor with alopecia areata.

In this sample, this clone turned up once. The V gene is TRBV27, the J gene TRBJ1-6; D is uncertain. Trimming left V 0 bases short and J 7 bases short, with 10 bases between. CDR3 length equals 15 residues. CDR1 and CDR2 from the germline V gene are MNHEY and SMNVEV (reference sequence). The CDR3 loop is CASSLSRTENSPLHF. The CDR3 bases are TGTGCCAGCAGTTTATCGAGGACGGAGAATTCACCCCTCCACTTT.

The chain is built from TRBV20-1 and TRBJ1-1; D is undetermined. V lost 5 bases, J lost 6 bases, and 7 bases lay in between. Germline loops: CDR1 DFQATT, CDR2 SNEGSKA (reference sequence). This CDR3 comprises 10 residues. DNA for the CDR3: TGCAGTGCTGCGGCCCCTGAAGCTTTCTTT. Amino acids: CSAAAPEAFF.

This clone was observed a single time. The chain uses TRBV29-1 and TRBJ2-3, with 12 bases fitting TRBD2. J was trimmed by 2 bases and V by 8 bases; bases with no gene match: 8. The CDR3 sequence is 15 residues long. Germline CDR1 reads SQVTM; CDR2 reads ANQGSEA. CDR3 bases: TGCAGCCAAAAGCGGACTAGCGGGAACACAGATACGCAGTATTTT. Residues: CSQKRTSGNTDTQYF.

The chain couples TRBV9 to TRBJ1-1, with unresolved D. The CDR3 sequence is 14 residues long. Germline values: CDR1 SGDLS, CDR2 YYNGEE. The V end lost 4 bases, the J end lost 5 bases, and 15 bases lay between the germline ends. The CDR3 spells CASSPRDDGTEAFF. The CDR3 DNA follows: TGTGCCAGCAGCCCCCGGGATGACGGGACTGAAGCTTTCTTT.

The chain links TRBV6-6 to TRBJ1-6; TRBD1 matches at 7 bases. V lost 6 bases to trimming and J lost 11 bases; unmatched junction nucleotides: 7. Germline V gene data show CDR1 as MNHNY and CDR2 as SVGAGI (reference sequence). The length of the CDR3 is 13 residues. CDR3 in amino acids: CASRIDRATPLHF. The CDR3 DNA reads TGTGCCAGCAGGATCGACAGGGCTACACCCCTCCACTTT.

The gene calls are TRBV28 and TRBJ1-2; the D gene is possibly TRBD1 (6 bases). Germline V lookup: CDR1 MDHEN, CDR2 SYDVKM. The ends were cut back, 2 bases at V and 6 bases at J, with 10 bases in the middle. The CDR3 length is 13 residues. In nucleotides, the CDR3 is TGTGCCAGCAGTTTACAGGGGTTGGATGGCTACACCTTC. Protein: CASSLQGLDGYTF.

This clone was seen only once. The CDR3 DNA follows: TGTGCCAGCTCACCAGGCCCTGTGGTAGCGAATCTCAAGGATACGCAGTATTTT. It translates to CASSPGPVVANLKDTQYF. The rearrangement links TRBV18 to TRBJ2-3, with D maybe TRBD2 (5 bases). V was trimmed by 2 bases and J by 6 bases, leaving 24 bases between them. Germline values: CDR1 KGHSH, CDR2 LQKENI. This CDR3 contains 18 residues.

V and J are TRBV4-2 and TRBJ2-7; D is undetermined. Germline V lookup: CDR1 LGHNA, CDR2 YNFKEQ. Between the trimmed V and J ends, which lost 0 bases and 1 base, there was a span of 10 bases. The CDR3 contains 15 residues. CDR3 loop: CASSQEWRTSYEQYF. As DNA, the CDR3 is TGTGCCAGCAGCCAAGAATGGCGTACATCCTACGAGCAGTACTTC.

The V call is TRBV7-3, the J call TRBJ2-2; D possibly corresponds to TRBD1 (6 bases). CDR3 length: 14 residues. The V end lost 9 bases, the J end lost 0 bases, and 11 bases lay between the germline ends. Germline values: CDR1 SGHTA, CDR2 FQGTGA. Written as DNA, the CDR3 is TGTGCCAGGGGACAACTGCCGAACACCGGGGAGCTGTTTTTT. This sequence encodes CARGQLPNTGELFF.

This clone has a handful of counts. The rearrangement joins TRBV7-2 to TRBJ2-1; no firm D call. With 5 bases removed from V and 0 bases from J, the gap between germline ends came to 11 bases. The V gene's germline CDR1 is SGHTA and CDR2 FQGNSA. The CDR3 is 15 amino acids. The CDR3 DNA reads as TGTGCCAGCAGCCCTGGACCCAGCTCCTACAATGAGCAGTTCTTC. Translated: CASSPGPSSYNEQFF.

The J gene is TRBJ2-5, the V gene TRBV14; 12 positions agree with TRBD1. V dropped 2 bases and J dropped 5; count of bases not matched to a gene: 12. The CDR3 consists of 18 residues. The germline gives CDR1 SGHDN, CDR2 FVKESK. CDR3 nucleotide sequence: TGTGCCAGCAGCCAATACCTAGGAGGGACAGGGGGCCTGGAGACCCAGTACTTC. Translation gives CASSQYLGGTGGLETQYF.